These T cell receptor beta chains were read from a single sample in a study of blood T cells in healthy people across ages. TCRdb processed the 5' RACE reads anew with MiXCR; each CDR3 protein has one entry. The repertoire holds 1,800,000 or so distinct CDR3 sequences, with approximately 39% as singletons. The sample was blood. These receptors all stem from a human donor in good health. The CDR3 runs from the conserved cysteine through the conserved F or W. The D gene is left open where the match is weak. Clone size is shown for a subset of rows, as once, few, many or a class of expanded clone.

J gene: TRBJ1-1
V gene: TRBV6-2/TRBV6-3
clone size: NA
D gene: NA
CDR3 protein: CASSHPDTEAFF
CDR3 DNA: TGTGCCAGCAGTCACCCCGACACTGAAGCTTTCTTT

J gene: TRBJ2-5
V gene: TRBV6-5
clone size: few
D gene: NA
CDR3 protein: CASIGGTQYF
CDR3 DNA: TGTGCCAGCATCGGGGGGACCCAGTACTTC

J gene: TRBJ2-7
V gene: TRBV29-1
clone size: many
D gene: NA
CDR3 protein: CSVGRQGSYEQYF
CDR3 DNA: TGCAGCGTAGGAAGGCAGGGGTCCTACGAGCAGTACTTC

J gene: TRBJ1-1
V gene: TRBV30
clone size: NA
D gene: NA
CDR3 protein: CAWSVGGEAFF
CDR3 DNA: TGTGCCTGGAGTGTAGGGGGTGAAGCTTTCTTT

J gene: TRBJ2-3
V gene: TRBV7-2
clone size: NA
D gene: TRBD2
CDR3 protein: CASSFSSGRAPDTQYF
CDR3 DNA: TGTGCCAGCAGCTTTTCTAGCGGGAGGGCCCCAGATACGCAGTATTTT

J gene: TRBJ1-4
V gene: TRBV7-2
clone size: NA
D gene: NA
CDR3 protein: CASSPWAGDALFF
CDR3 DNA: TGTGCCAGCAGCCCCTGGGCAGGGGATGCACTGTTTTTT

J gene: TRBJ2-7
V gene: TRBV4-2
clone size: few
D gene: NA
CDR3 protein: CASSPHDSYEQYF
CDR3 DNA: TGTGCCAGCAGCCCCCACGACAGCTACGAGCAGTACTTC

J gene: TRBJ1-2
V gene: TRBV3-1
clone size: few
D gene: NA
CDR3 protein: CASTRTFTGGYTF
CDR3 DNA: TGTGCCAGCACCCGGACCTTTACAGGTGGCTACACCTTC

J gene: TRBJ1-5
V gene: TRBV6-6
clone size: NA
D gene: NA
CDR3 protein: CASSYRDMSSQPQHF
CDR3 DNA: TGTGCCAGCAGTTACCGTGACATGAGCAGTCAGCCCCAGCATTTT

J gene: TRBJ2-1
V gene: TRBV7-9
clone size: few
D gene: NA
CDR3 protein: CASSSTESSYNEQFF
CDR3 DNA: TGTGCCAGCAGCAGCACCGAAAGCTCCTACAATGAGCAGTTCTTC

J gene: TRBJ1-1
V gene: TRBV6-2/TRBV6-3
clone size: NA
D gene: NA
CDR3 protein: CASSSGGVSGTEAFF
CDR3 DNA: TGTGCCAGCAGTTCCGGGGGCGTATCGGGCACTGAAGCTTTCTTT

J gene: TRBJ2-2
V gene: TRBV7-9
clone size: NA
D gene: NA
CDR3 protein: CASMNTGELFF
CDR3 DNA: TGTGCCAGCATGAACACCGGGGAGCTGTTTTTT

J gene: TRBJ2-4
V gene: TRBV4-2
clone size: few
D gene: NA
CDR3 protein: CASSQAWNIQGTKNIQYF
CDR3 DNA: TGTGCCAGCAGCCAAGCATGGAACATTCAGGGGACCAAAAACATTCAGTACTTC

J gene: TRBJ1-5
V gene: TRBV2
clone size: NA
D gene: NA
CDR3 protein: CASSESGGGNQPQHF
CDR3 DNA: TGTGCCAGCAGTGAAAGTGGGGGAGGCAATCAGCCCCAGCATTTT

J gene: TRBJ1-1
V gene: TRBV29-1
clone size: few
D gene: NA
CDR3 protein: CSVGMTPGNTEAFF
CDR3 DNA: TGCAGCGTTGGTATGACCCCGGGGAACACTGAAGCTTTCTTT

J gene: TRBJ2-3
V gene: TRBV20-1
clone size: NA
D gene: TRBD1
CDR3 protein: CSVETGQGAGDTQYF
CDR3 DNA: TGCAGTGTCGAAACCGGACAGGGGGCTGGAGATACGCAGTATTTT

J gene: TRBJ1-6
V gene: TRBV7-6
clone size: NA
D gene: TRBD1
CDR3 protein: CASSRTSSGQGGSPLHF
CDR3 DNA: TGTGCCAGCAGCCGGACGAGTTCGGGACAGGGAGGTTCACCCCTCCACTTT

J gene: TRBJ2-1
V gene: TRBV11-1
clone size: NA
D gene: NA
CDR3 protein: CASSFAAPSANEQFF
CDR3 DNA: TGTGCCAGCAGCTTCGCAGCCCCGTCGGCAAATGAGCAGTTCTTC

J gene: TRBJ2-2
V gene: TRBV7-2
clone size: NA
D gene: NA
CDR3 protein: CASSLVVGVVGELFF
CDR3 DNA: TGTGCCAGCAGCTTAGTGGTCGGGGTCGTGGGGGAGCTGTTTTTT

J gene: TRBJ2-1
V gene: TRBV7-2
clone size: few
D gene: NA
CDR3 protein: CASSFIGTYNEQFF
CDR3 DNA: TGTGCCAGCAGCTTCATCGGGACCTACAATGAGCAGTTCTTC

J gene: TRBJ2-2
V gene: TRBV4-3
clone size: few
D gene: NA
CDR3 protein: CASSQDRGLGGRAGELFF
CDR3 DNA: TGCGCCAGCAGCCAAGACCGAGGATTGGGCGGGCGTGCCGGGGAGCTGTTTTTT

J gene: TRBJ2-1
V gene: TRBV6-5
clone size: NA
D gene: NA
CDR3 protein: CASSPDGLGEQFF
CDR3 DNA: TGTGCCAGCAGTCCGGACGGTCTGGGGGAGCAGTTCTTC

J gene: TRBJ2-1
V gene: TRBV24-1
clone size: NA
D gene: NA
CDR3 protein: CATSDSTIGSVNEQFF
CDR3 DNA: TGTGCCACCAGTGATTCGACTATCGGGTCCGTCAATGAGCAGTTCTTC

J gene: TRBJ2-7
V gene: TRBV6-6
clone size: few
D gene: NA
CDR3 protein: CASTTGRGTYEQYF
CDR3 DNA: TGTGCCAGTACGACAGGTAGGGGGACCTACGAGCAGTACTTC

J gene: TRBJ1-2
V gene: TRBV29-1
clone size: few
D gene: NA
CDR3 protein: CSVEEVQSDGLRGYTF
CDR3 DNA: TGCAGCGTTGAAGAGGTCCAATCGGACGGACTGAGGGGCTACACCTTC

J gene: TRBJ2-7
V gene: TRBV5-1
clone size: many
D gene: NA
CDR3 protein: CASSFDGTYEQYF
CDR3 DNA: TGCGCCAGCAGCTTTGACGGAACCTACGAGCAGTACTTC

J gene: TRBJ2-4
V gene: TRBV20-1
clone size: NA
D gene: NA
CDR3 protein: CSARQRSKNIQYF
CDR3 DNA: TGCAGTGCCCGACAGAGATCCAAAAACATTCAGTACTTC

J gene: TRBJ2-5
V gene: TRBV20-1
clone size: few
D gene: NA
CDR3 protein: CSARDRTQETQYF
CDR3 DNA: TGCAGTGCTAGAGATCGGACCCAAGAGACCCAGTACTTC

J gene: TRBJ2-7
V gene: TRBV12-3/TRBV12-4
clone size: few
D gene: TRBD1
CDR3 protein: CASSEGQGAEQYF
CDR3 DNA: TGTGCCAGCAGCGAAGGACAGGGGGCCGAGCAGTACTTC

J gene: TRBJ2-7
V gene: TRBV7-9
clone size: many
D gene: NA
CDR3 protein: CASSLGGGLAFYEQYF
CDR3 DNA: TGTGCCAGCAGCTTAGGAGGGGGACTCGCATTCTACGAGCAGTACTTC

J gene: TRBJ2-5
V gene: TRBV25-1
clone size: NA
D gene: NA
CDR3 protein: CASSDLIGREEETQYF
CDR3 DNA: TGTGCCAGCAGTGATTTGATCGGCAGGGAGGAAGAGACCCAGTACTTC

J gene: TRBJ2-1
V gene: TRBV7-2
clone size: few
D gene: NA
CDR3 protein: CASSLALRVGGRRDEQFF
CDR3 DNA: TGTGCCAGCAGCTTAGCGCTCCGGGTCGGGGGGCGGCGCGATGAGCAGTTCTTC

J gene: TRBJ1-4
V gene: TRBV4-2
clone size: few
D gene: NA
CDR3 protein: CASSSNLDEKLFF
CDR3 DNA: TGTGCCAGCAGCTCCAATCTTGATGAAAAACTGTTTTTT

J gene: TRBJ1-3
V gene: TRBV29-1
clone size: NA
D gene: NA
CDR3 protein: CSVGTENYGYTIYF
CDR3 DNA: TGCAGCGTAGGGACGGAAAACTATGGCTACACCATATATTTT

J gene: TRBJ2-1
V gene: TRBV7-2
clone size: NA
D gene: NA
CDR3 protein: CASSPAARRSEQFF
CDR3 DNA: TGTGCCAGCAGCCCCGCGGCAAGGCGAAGTGAGCAGTTCTTC

J gene: TRBJ2-7
V gene: TRBV20-1
clone size: once
D gene: NA
CDR3 protein: CGTGDYEQYF
CDR3 DNA: TGCGGTACAGGAGACTACGAGCAGTACTTC

J gene: TRBJ1-1
V gene: TRBV9
clone size: NA
D gene: NA
CDR3 protein: CASSVDGEGVDTEAFF
CDR3 DNA: TGTGCCAGCAGCGTAGACGGTGAAGGGGTGGACACTGAAGCTTTCTTT

J gene: TRBJ2-1
V gene: TRBV12-3/TRBV12-4
clone size: few
D gene: TRBD2
CDR3 protein: CASLGLGLFF
CDR3 DNA: TGTGCCAGTCTTGGACTAGGTCTGTTCTTC

J gene: TRBJ2-3
V gene: TRBV7-2
clone size: NA
D gene: TRBD2
CDR3 protein: CASSLMRGSADTQYF
CDR3 DNA: TGTGCCAGCAGCCTAATGCGGGGGTCCGCAGATACGCAGTATTTT

J gene: TRBJ2-6
V gene: TRBV7-3
clone size: few
D gene: NA
CDR3 protein: CASSSSGTHAGANVLTF
CDR3 DNA: TGTGCCAGCAGCTCCTCCGGGACACACGCTGGGGCCAACGTCCTGACTTTC

J gene: TRBJ2-7
V gene: TRBV10-3
clone size: few
D gene: NA
CDR3 protein: CAITGSPSYEQYF
CDR3 DNA: TGTGCCATCACTGGTTCGCCCTCCTACGAGCAGTACTTC

J gene: TRBJ2-6
V gene: TRBV6-9
clone size: NA
D gene: NA
CDR3 protein: CAGSYAGANVLTF
CDR3 DNA: TGTGCCGGCAGTTATGCCGGGGCCAACGTCCTGACTTTC

J gene: TRBJ1-5
V gene: TRBV15
clone size: few
D gene: NA
CDR3 protein: CATSRDLGQVQPQHF
CDR3 DNA: TGTGCCACCAGCAGAGATCTGGGGCAAGTTCAGCCCCAGCATTTT

J gene: TRBJ2-1
V gene: TRBV5-1
clone size: few
D gene: TRBD2
CDR3 protein: CASTNRLAGGISSYNEQFF
CDR3 DNA: TGCGCCAGCACCAACAGGCTAGCGGGGGGCATTAGCTCCTACAATGAGCAGTTCTTC

J gene: TRBJ2-3
V gene: TRBV28
clone size: few
D gene: TRBD2
CDR3 protein: CASSWAGVTDTQYF
CDR3 DNA: TGTGCCAGCTCCTGGGCGGGGGTAACAGATACGCAGTATTTT

J gene: TRBJ2-1
V gene: TRBV6-1
clone size: NA
D gene: NA
CDR3 protein: CASSLSLLYNEQFF
CDR3 DNA: TGTGCCAGCAGCCTGAGTTTACTCTACAATGAGCAGTTCTTC

J gene: TRBJ2-1
V gene: TRBV12-3/TRBV12-4
clone size: few
D gene: NA
CDR3 protein: CASSSEFSYNEQFF
CDR3 DNA: TGTGCCAGCAGTTCCGAGTTTTCCTACAATGAGCAGTTCTTC

J gene: TRBJ1-4
V gene: TRBV7-2
clone size: many
D gene: NA
CDR3 protein: CASSLNRAEKLFF
CDR3 DNA: TGTGCCAGCAGCTTAAACCGGGCGGAAAAACTGTTTTTT

J gene: TRBJ1-2
V gene: TRBV10-3
clone size: once
D gene: TRBD1
CDR3 protein: CAISALRGRGSMGYTF
CDR3 DNA: TGTGCCATCAGTGCACTCCGCGGCAGGGGGAGTATGGGCTACACCTTC

J gene: TRBJ2-3
V gene: TRBV4-1
clone size: NA
D gene: TRBD2
CDR3 protein: CASSPTAGWCEIGTDTQYF
CDR3 DNA: TGCGCCAGCAGCCCAACAGCGGGGTGGTGCGAGATCGGCACAGATACGCAGTATTTT

J gene: TRBJ2-5
V gene: TRBV15
clone size: few
D gene: NA
CDR3 protein: CATSRDYSGTLEQYF
CDR3 DNA: TGTGCCACCAGCAGAGATTATTCGGGTACCCTTGAGCAGTACTTC

J gene: TRBJ1-2
V gene: TRBV12-3/TRBV12-4
clone size: NA
D gene: NA
CDR3 protein: CASSLIRVGRGGYTF
CDR3 DNA: TGTGCCAGCAGTTTAATCCGCGTAGGGCGCGGAGGCTACACCTTC

J gene: TRBJ2-5
V gene: TRBV12-3/TRBV12-4
clone size: NA
D gene: NA
CDR3 protein: CASSLRDKEQYF
CDR3 DNA: TGTGCCAGCAGTTTACGGGACAAAGAGCAGTACTTC

J gene: TRBJ1-2
V gene: TRBV5-5
clone size: NA
D gene: NA
CDR3 protein: CASSLFRGTYPWGYTF
CDR3 DNA: TGTGCCAGCAGCTTGTTCCGGGGGACCTATCCTTGGGGCTACACCTTC

J gene: TRBJ1-1
V gene: TRBV7-2
clone size: many
D gene: NA
CDR3 protein: CASSLLSFEAFF
CDR3 DNA: TGTGCCAGCAGCTTATTATCATTTGAAGCTTTCTTT

J gene: TRBJ2-2
V gene: TRBV7-2
clone size: many
D gene: NA
CDR3 protein: CASSLPNTGELFF
CDR3 DNA: TGTGCCAGCAGTTTACCCAACACCGGGGAGCTGTTTTTT

J gene: TRBJ2-7
V gene: TRBV20-1
clone size: many
D gene: NA
CDR3 protein: CSARDRFYEQYF
CDR3 DNA: TGCAGTGCTAGAGACCGCTTCTACGAGCAGTACTTC

J gene: TRBJ2-1
V gene: TRBV6-5
clone size: NA
D gene: NA
CDR3 protein: CASKYQLVGEQFF
CDR3 DNA: TGTGCCAGCAAGTACCAGTTAGTAGGTGAGCAGTTCTTC

J gene: TRBJ2-7
V gene: TRBV20-1
clone size: few
D gene: TRBD1
CDR3 protein: CSADFPGQGGYEQYF
CDR3 DNA: TGCAGTGCTGACTTCCCTGGACAGGGGGGGTACGAGCAGTACTTC